This TCR beta chain came from a study of blood T cell repertoires in COVID-19. Study information: From T cells, B-cell-depleted T cells, or PBMCs came the material, which was cDNA or gDNA.

The cohort comprised adults aged 18 to 89 years residing in under 25 US areas. Cohort placement rested on clinical history that participants reported themselves. The V gene's germline CDR1 is LNHDA and CDR2 SQIVND (reference sequence). The CDR3 totals 17 residues. J was trimmed by 5 bases and V by 2 bases; bases with no gene match: 12. Here immunoSEQ multiplex PCR was the method, and the copy in TCRdb shows in-frame clones only, minus some. Among 250,000 to 350,000 clones listed, 90% were seen once. The sample comprised PBMCs or T cells enriched from blood (not recorded which). This TCR was recovered from a woman under 30 with acute COVID-19. The chain combines TRBV19 with TRBJ1-5, with 7 bases fitting TRBD1. The CDR3 region is CASSISGTVLLHQPQHF. For the CDR3, the DNA is TGTGCCAGTAGTATAAGTGGGACAGTCCTACTTCATCAGCCCCAGCATTTT.